One sample yielded the 24 T cell receptor beta chains listed below, sequenced in a study of lymphopenia after photon versus proton radiotherapy. Libraries were prepared by immunoSEQ multiplex PCR; TCRdb keeps only in-frame clonotypes and omits some of them. Of about 30,000 clones listed, 94% are singletons. Sequenced material: peripheral blood, taken from a patient treated with photon-based radiotherapy. These receptors were collected from a woman aged 50 to 60 with cholangiocarcinoma.

This sequence joins TRBV10-3 and TRBJ1-1; 8 bases match TRBD1. The germline V gene has CDR1 ENHRY and CDR2 SYGVKD. CDR3 length equals 15 residues. Trimming removed 5 bases from V and 9 bases from J; junction bases left unmatched: 14. CDR3 sequence: CAISSDRGASAQAFF. CDR3 nucleotides: TGTGCCATCAGTAGCGACAGGGGAGCCTCCGCCCAAGCTTTCTTT.

Remarks on this clone: In the same sample, other DNA sequences code for this CDR3. CDR3 amino acids: CASSVNRGQPQHF. CDR3 sequence (DNA): TGTGCCAGCAGTGTTAATCGGGGGCAGCCCCAGCATTTT. This chain uses TRBV2 with TRBJ1-5, with D possibly being TRBD1 (5 bases). This CDR3 spans 13 amino acids. The V and J ends lost 4 bases and 7 bases respectively, with 11 bases between them. Germline assignment: CDR1 SNHLY and CDR2 FYNNEI.

DNA for the CDR3: TGTGCCAGCAACGACGACGAGGCCTATGGCTACACCTTC. Its protein is CASNDDEAYGYTF. The genes are TRBV28 and TRBJ1-2; no definite D call. This CDR3 contains 13 residues. Germline CDR1 is MDHEN and CDR2 is SYDVKM. V gave up 7 bases and J gave up 4 bases, with 13 bases separating them.

This CDR3 is CASSLKFGGVSSGNTIYF. Here the CDR3 DNA reads TGTGCCAGCAGCTTAAAGTTTGGTGGAGTGAGCTCTGGAAACACCATATATTTT. The chain is built from TRBV11-2 and TRBJ1-3; unclear D gene. Trimming stripped 2 bases from V and 0 bases from J, with 17 bases between. Germline values: CDR1 SGHAT, CDR2 FQNNGV. This CDR3 has 18 residues.

The chain has TRBV7-8 and TRBJ2-1, with 7 bases fitting TRBD1. V lost 1 base and J lost 15; bases outside the gene matches: 12. Germline CDR1 SGHVS, CDR2 FQNEAQ. CDR3 length equals 14 residues. Written as DNA, the CDR3 is TGTGCCAGCAGCTTAGAAGACAGGGCTTATCGTAGGTTCTTC. It is translated as CASSLEDRAYRRFF.

The chain combines TRBV7-2 with TRBJ1-1; no definite D call. Between the trimmed V and J ends, which lost 7 bases and 0 bases, there was a span of 9 bases. CDR1 is SGHTA and CDR2 is FQGNSA in the germline V gene. The CDR3 consists of 13 residues. The CDR3 loop is CASMLGVNTEAFF. DNA for the CDR3: TGTGCCAGCATGCTTGGCGTGAACACTGAAGCTTTCTTT.

The rearrangement links TRBV19 to TRBJ2-7; perhaps D is TRBD1 or TRBD2 (5 bases each). CDR3 length: 16 residues. CDR1 LNHDA and CDR2 SQIVND come from the germline V gene (reference sequence). V was cut by 5 bases and J by 5 bases, with 22 bases left in between. CDR3: CASSPHSGTRRDEQYF. The CDR3 DNA reads TGTGCCAGTAGTCCTCACTCCGGGACCCGTCGCGACGAGCAGTACTTC.

J is TRBJ1-1 and V is TRBV15; TRBD1 matches at 8 bases. CDR1 is LNHNV, CDR2 YYDKDF, per germline (reference sequence). Trimming cost V 3 bases and J 1 base; bases outside gene matches: 10. The CDR3 covers 17 residues. CDR3 in DNA: TGTGCCACCAGCAGGACTTTGACAGGGGAGCCGAACACTGAAGCTTTCTTT. Translating gives CATSRTLTGEPNTEAFF.

On this clone: This same CDR3 is encoded by further DNA sequences in the sample. The chain employs TRBV10-3 and TRBJ1-3; tentatively, D is TRBD1 (6 bases). Deletions cut 6 bases from V and 8 bases from J, with 17 bases between. CDR1 is ENHRY, CDR2 SYGVKD, per germline. This CDR3 contains 14 residues. The chain's CDR3 is CAIRGHDSLDTIYF. The CDR3 region has the DNA TGTGCCATCAGGGGACACGACTCGTTAGACACCATATATTTT.

The genes are TRBV11-2 and TRBJ2-7, with D perhaps TRBD2 (6 bases). The V end was cut by 3 bases, the J end by 1 base, with 19 bases between. This CDR3 is built from 17 residues. Germline values: CDR1 SGHAT, CDR2 FQNNGV. CDR3 region: CASSFSVFGGLSYEQYF. The DNA of the CDR3 is TGTGCCAGCAGCTTTAGTGTGTTCGGGGGATTATCCTACGAGCAGTACTTC.

In DNA form, the CDR3 reads TGTGCCAGCAGTTACCAACAGGGGTTCTTTGGAAAACTGTTTTTT. Protein product: CASSYQQGFFGKLFF. This chain links TRBV6-5 with TRBJ1-4, with 7 positions matching TRBD1. Germline lookup yields CDR1 MNHEY and CDR2 SVGAGI. The V segment lost 2 bases and the J segment 10 bases; nucleotides outside the gene matches: 10. The CDR3 is 15 amino acids.

The chain employs TRBV5-6 and TRBJ1-1; the D gene is possibly TRBD1 (6 bases). V was shortened by 4 bases and J by 5 bases, with 18 bases between the two germline ends. This CDR3 has 15 amino acids. CDR1 and CDR2 (germline): SGHDT, YYEEEE. The CDR3, as DNA: TGTGCCAGCAGCCCCGGGGGGGCGAGGTGGACTGAAGCTTTCTTT. It encodes CASSPGGARWTEAFF.

The rearrangement joins TRBV10-2 to TRBJ1-2; 7 bases match TRBD1. Germline V gene sequence: CDR1 WSHSY, CDR2 SAAADI. This CDR3 has 15 amino acids. The J segment lost 4 bases and the V segment lost 5 bases, leaving 10 bases of the junction unmatched. The CDR3 DNA is TGCGCCAGCAGTAACCCCCAGCCAGGGGGCTATGGCTACACCTTC. Encoded protein: CASSNPQPGGYGYTF.

The chain has TRBV7-2 and TRBJ1-2; 11 bases map to TRBD1. CDR1 and CDR2 from the germline V gene are SGHTA and FQGNSA. Unmatched junction bases numbered 6, after V lost 5 bases and J lost 1 base. The CDR3 is 16 residues long. The CDR3 DNA reads TGTGCCAGCAGCCCATGGACAGGGGGCAGTAACTATGGCTACACCTTC. Encoded protein: CASSPWTGGSNYGYTF.

The chain couples TRBV19 to TRBJ1-1, with unresolved D. The CDR3 loop spans 15 amino acids. CDR1 is LNHDA, CDR2 SQIVND, per germline (reference sequence). The V end lost 5 bases, the J end lost 4 bases, and 17 bases lay between the germline ends. The CDR3 here is CASSRMSLEGTEAFF. CDR3 coding DNA: TGTGCCAGTAGTCGGATGTCCCTGGAAGGCACTGAAGCTTTCTTT. The complete variable domain, with remaining parts taken from reference TRBV19 and TRBJ1-1, reads DGGITQSPKYLFRKEGQNVTLSCEQNLNHDAMYWYRQDPGQGLRLIYYSQIVNDFQKGDIAEGYSVSREKKESFPLTVTSAQKNPTAFYLCASSRMSLEGTEAFFGQGTRLTVV.

The chain links TRBV27 to TRBJ2-5; tentatively, D is TRBD1 (6 bases). CDR3 length: 17 residues. V was shortened by 1 base and J by 3 bases, with 18 bases between the two germline ends. Germline CDR1 is MNHEY and CDR2 is SMNVEV (reference sequence). Written as DNA, the CDR3 is TGTGCCAGCAGTTTATTTAGGGGCCGGGGACAAAAAGAGACCCAGTACTTC. Its translation is CASSLFRGRGQKETQYF.

This chain joins TRBV30 and TRBJ1-3; D unresolved. Per the germline V gene, CDR1 is GTSNPN and CDR2 is SVGIG (reference sequence). V lost 1 base and J lost 3, with 10 bases in between. The CDR3 runs to 14 residues. The CDR3 coding sequence is TGTGCCTGGAGTGGTTGGGAGCTTGGAAACACCATATATTTT. Its translation: CAWSGWELGNTIYF.

The V gene is TRBV7-2, the J gene TRBJ1-6; D ambiguous. Germline assignment: CDR1 SGHTA and CDR2 FQGNSA. This CDR3 contains 12 residues. The V gene lost 5 bases and the J gene lost 7 bases, with 6 bases spanning the gap. This CDR3 reads CASSPTNSPLHF. CDR3 coding DNA: TGTGCCAGCAGCCCTACAAATTCACCCCTCCACTTT.

J is TRBJ1-1 and V is TRBV5-6; D not certain. The CDR3 totals 16 residues. V was shortened by 2 bases and J by 4 bases, with 18 bases between the two germline ends. Per the germline V gene, CDR1 is SGHDT and CDR2 is YYEEEE. CDR3: CASSLGQAPRGTEAFF. CDR3 in DNA: TGTGCCAGCAGCTTAGGTCAGGCCCCCCGGGGCACTGAAGCTTTCTTT. The variable domain in full, with the rest retrieved from reference TRBV5-6 and TRBJ1-1, is DAGVTQSPTHLIKTRGQQVTLRCSPKSGHDTVSWYQQALGQGPQFIFQYYEEEERQRGNFPDRFSGHQFPNYSSELNVNALLLGDSALYLCASSLGQAPRGTEAFFGQGTRLTVV.

With regard to this clone: The junction departs from germline at one end; a sequencing error may be responsible. The chain recombines TRBV6-1 with TRBJ1-2; no firm D call. The CDR3 spans 12 residues. Germline V gives CDR1 MNHNS, CDR2 SASEGT. CDR3 residues: CASSELEGGKSF. The CDR3 DNA sequence: TGTGCCAGCAGTGAACTCGAGGGCGGGAAGTCATTC.

This sequence joins TRBV4-1 and TRBJ1-2; TRBD1 matches at 10 bases. V dropped 1 base and J dropped 7; count of bases not matched to a gene: 3. Germline-derived CDR1 and CDR2 are MGHRA and YSYEKL. The CDR3 length is 14 residues. The CDR3 here is CASSQGQGALGYTF. The CDR3, as DNA: TGCGCCAGCAGCCAAGGACAGGGGGCGCTTGGCTACACCTTC.

The genes are TRBV5-1 and TRBJ2-1, with TRBD2 identical over 10 bases. The CDR3 totals 16 residues. CDR1 and CDR2 from the germline V gene are SGHRS and YFSETQ. The trim removed 0 bases at V and 7 bases at J, leaving 7 bases unmatched. CDR3 coding DNA: TGCGCCAGCAGCTTGGTAGCTAGCGGGGGCTTAAATGAGCAGTTCTTC. Protein product: CASSLVASGGLNEQFF.

The rearrangement links TRBV7-2 to TRBJ1-3; no clear D gene. CDR3 size: 15 residues. V dropped 0 bases and J dropped 2 bases, with 8 bases sitting between them. Germline CDR1 SGHTA, CDR2 FQGNSA. Written as DNA, the CDR3 is TGTGCCAGCAGCTTAGCGTGGGGTGCTGGAAACACCATATATTTT. The encoded protein is CASSLAWGAGNTIYF.

J is TRBJ1-1 and V is TRBV29-1; D unresolved. Germline lookup yields CDR1 SQVTM and CDR2 ANQGSEA. V dropped 6 bases and J dropped 0 bases, with 8 bases sitting between them. The CDR3 is 12 amino acids. The CDR3: CSVQAMNTEAFF. CDR3 sequence (DNA): TGCAGCGTACAAGCTATGAACACTGAAGCTTTCTTT.